This TCR beta chain was identified in a study of blood T cell repertoires in COVID-19. Profiled with immunoSEQ multiplex PCR; TCRdb holds only in-frame clones, not every one. The profile shows 140,000 to 150,000 clones, roughly 80% of them singletons. Germline CDR1 and CDR2: SQVTM and ANQGSEA. V lost 3 bases, J lost 0 bases, and 8 bases lay in between. This CDR3 is built from 14 residues. What was sequenced was peripheral blood. The source is a woman aged 40 to 50 with active or convalescent COVID-19. The V and J genes are TRBV29-1 and TRBJ2-2; tentative D call: TRBD1 (6 bases). CDR3 residues: CSVEDRSNTGELFF. CDR3 DNA: TGCAGCGTTGAGGACAGATCGAACACCGGGGAGCTGTTTTTT.